The clone carrying this T cell receptor beta chain turned up a few times. Its target is unknown. This sample stems from a study of T cells in Graves' hyperthyroidism and ophthalmopathy. For the study at large: Any treatment followed the collection of peripheral blood at initial diagnosis.

RNA transcripts were the template for amplifying TCR beta CDR3 regions. Primed by the HTBI set, a first-round RT-PCR was run on the TCR CDR3. From the multiplex PCR reads, TCRdb called clonotypes with MiXCR, one entry per CDR3 protein. Of hundreds of thousands of distinct CDR3 sequences detected, approximately 14% appear once; the ten largest clones hold roughly an eighth. In germline, CDR1 is SGHRS, CDR2 YFSETQ. Trimming cost V 2 bases and J 1 base; bases outside gene matches: 4. The CDR3 totals 17 residues. General study findings and limits: The majority of expanded thyroid clonotypes above 0.001 also appeared in blood.

The PBMCs studied were ones that came from 10 ml fresh peripheral blood. This TCR was recovered from a young man with Graves' ophthalmopathy. The V call is TRBV5-1, the J call TRBJ1-6, with TRBD1 matching over 9 bases. The material sequenced was blood. CDR3 sequence reads: CASSLGTGQSYNSPLHF. The CDR3 DNA sequence: TGCGCCAGCAGCTTAGGGACAGGGCAGTCCTATAATTCACCCCTCCACTTT.